This is a list of T cell receptor beta chains from one sample in a study of tumor-infiltrating lymphocytes in oesophageal squamous cell carcinoma. TCRdb processed the PCR reads anew with MiXCR; each CDR3 protein has one entry. The repertoire has just under 20,000 distinct CDR3 sequences, 41% of them found once; the top ten carry 35% to 50%. Sequenced material: esophageal tumor tissue. The receptors come from a male donor with esophageal squamous cell carcinoma. CDR3s include the opening cysteine and the closing phenylalanine or tryptophan. Fields, in order: D gene, V gene, J gene, clone size, CDR3 DNA, CDR3 protein. A D gene is named only where the DNA matches it firmly. Size is omitted from some rows. Given values are once, few, many or a class for expanded clones.

>TRBD1|TRBV28|TRBJ2-2|-
TGTGCCAGCAGCCTCCGCAACAGGGGGCTGTTCGGGGAGCTGTTTTTT
CASSLRNRGLFGELFF
>-|TRBV7-3|TRBJ2-1|-
TGTGCCAGCAGCTTAGGGGGACCTAAGCAGTTCTTC
CASSLGGPKQFF
>TRBD1|TRBV10-3|TRBJ2-7|few
TGTGCCATCAGTGATTTACCCCGGGACAGAACATACAATGAGCAGTACTTC
CAISDLPRDRTYNEQYF
>-|TRBV6-1|TRBJ2-2|many
TGTGCCAGCAGTGTCCTTGGTAACACCGGGGAGCTGTTTTTT
CASSVLGNTGELFF
>-|TRBV10-3|TRBJ1-1|-
TGTGCCATCAGTGACTCAATGAACACTGAAGCTTTCTTT
CAISDSMNTEAFF
>-|TRBV5-4|TRBJ2-7|many
TGTGCCAGCAGCTTGGGGGACCGACGGACCTACGAGCAGTACTTC
CASSLGDRRTYEQYF
>-|TRBV7-9|TRBJ2-7|few
TGTGCCAGCAGCTTTCACGGTCCCTCCTACGAGCAGTACTTC
CASSFHGPSYEQYF
>-|TRBV20-1|TRBJ2-1|few
TGCAGTGCTAGTCTGGCGAATGAGCAGTTCTTC
CSASLANEQFF
>-|TRBV7-3|TRBJ2-2|many
TGTGCCAGCAGCTTATACAGGTCCAACGGGGAGCTGTTTTTT
CASSLYRSNGELFF
>-|TRBV5-6|TRBJ2-1|-
TGTGCCAGCAGCTTTGAGTACCTGGACTACAATGAGCAGTTCTTC
CASSFEYLDYNEQFF
>-|TRBV11-2|TRBJ2-7|many
TGTGCCAGCAGCGAACAGGTCAAGCAGTACTTC
CASSEQVKQYF
>TRBD1|TRBV12-5|TRBJ2-5|once
TGTGCTAGTGGTTCAGGACAGGGGGCCTCCGAGACCCAGTACTTC
CASGSGQGASETQYF
>-|TRBV19|TRBJ2-1|-
TGTGCCAGTAGTATGGATGTAGAGCAGTTCTTC
CASSMDVEQFF